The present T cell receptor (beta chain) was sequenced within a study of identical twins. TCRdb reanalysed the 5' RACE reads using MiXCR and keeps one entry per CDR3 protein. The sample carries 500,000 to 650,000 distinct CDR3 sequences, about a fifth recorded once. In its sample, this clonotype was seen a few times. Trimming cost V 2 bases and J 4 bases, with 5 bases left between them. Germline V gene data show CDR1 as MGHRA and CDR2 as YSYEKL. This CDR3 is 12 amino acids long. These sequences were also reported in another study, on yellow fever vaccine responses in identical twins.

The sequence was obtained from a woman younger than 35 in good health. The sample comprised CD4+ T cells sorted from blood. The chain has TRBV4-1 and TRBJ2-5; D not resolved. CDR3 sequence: CASSQPLETQYF. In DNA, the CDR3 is TGCGCCAGCAGCCAACCTCTAGAGACCCAGTACTTC.